A single sample gave rise to the 10 T cell receptor beta chains below, sequenced in a study of shared clonotypes between healthy human individuals (dated by TCRdb to 2020 to 2022). Library prep was done by the immunoSEQ multiplex PCR assay. What TCRdb holds here is the immuneACCESS table cut down to in-frame rearrangements. Part of the clones is not present; checked against another copy, under half of the missing clones reflect an unresolved V gene, and the others are unexplained. Here the sample has about 2.4 million clones; approximately 93% occur a single time. The ten largest clones capture 0.36% of the sample. The sequencing input was naive CD4+ T cells from PBMCs. The label giving this sample's cell subset or site can be read as: CD45RA+ positively selected. The receptors shown here come from a man aged 18-30 years in good health. Some clones in this sample may be carry-over from other donors' samples.

The V call is TRBV5-6, the J call TRBJ2-4; D possibly matches TRBD1 or TRBD2 (5 bases each). The CDR3 has 15 amino acids. V gave up 4 bases and J gave up 2 bases, with 13 bases separating them. Per germline, CDR1 SGHDT and CDR2 YYEEEE. CDR3 DNA: TGTGCCAGCAGCCACCTACGGGGCTCCAAAAACATTCAGTACTTC. Translated, it gives CASSHLRGSKNIQYF. Supplemented by reference TRBV5-6 and TRBJ2-4, the full variable domain reads DAGVTQSPTHLIKTRGQQVTLRCSPKSGHDTVSWYQQALGQGPQFIFQYYEEEERQRGNFPDRFSGHQFPNYSSELNVNALLLGDSALYLCASSHLRGSKNIQYFGAGTRLSVL.

The sample holds a few counts of this clone. This chain links TRBV28 with TRBJ1-1, with a tentative D call TRBD1 (6 bases). V shed 3 bases and J shed 3 bases, with 11 bases lying between them. The CDR3 loop spans 14 amino acids. CDR1 MDHEN and CDR2 SYDVKM come from the germline V gene. The CDR3 coding sequence is TGTGCCAGCAGTTTTCCGGGGGCTTACACTGAAGCTTTCTTT. Protein product: CASSFPGAYTEAFF.

J is TRBJ2-6 and V is TRBV27, with D perhaps matching TRBD2 (5 bases). CDR3 length: 16 residues. Germline assignment: CDR1 MNHEY and CDR2 SMNVEV (reference sequence). Deletions cut 1 base from V and 8 bases from J, with 15 bases between. CDR3 protein: CASSLFGVAIPNVLTF. CDR3 DNA sequence: TGTGCCAGCAGTTTATTCGGGGTCGCGATACCCAACGTCCTGACTTTC.

The chain has TRBV5-1 and TRBJ2-1; possible D gene TRBD2, 6 bases. V gave up 0 bases and J gave up 7 bases, with 14 bases separating them. The CDR3 extends over 15 amino acids. Germline V lookup: CDR1 SGHRS, CDR2 YFSETQ. The CDR3 loop reads CASSLGRVFTNEQFF. In DNA form, the CDR3 reads TGCGCCAGCAGCTTGGGGAGGGTTTTTACGAATGAGCAGTTCTTC.

This clone was detected only a few times. This chain links TRBV10-1 with TRBJ1-1; D might be TRBD1 (5 bases). Germline lookup yields CDR1 WNHNN and CDR2 SYGVQD (reference sequence). V was pared by 6 bases and J by 1 base, with 9 bases between. The CDR3 covers 13 residues. This CDR3 is CASSRTPNTEAFF. The CDR3 DNA is TGCGCCAGCAGCCGGACACCGAACACTGAAGCTTTCTTT.

This sequence joins TRBV7-8 and TRBJ2-7; maybe TRBD2 (6 bases). The CDR3 consists of 16 residues. Germline values: CDR1 SGHVS, CDR2 FQNEAQ. V lost 1 base to trimming and J lost 5 bases, with 18 bases between them. CDR3 sequence: CASSLGVGGIGNEQYF. CDR3 in DNA: TGTGCCAGCAGCTTAGGCGTTGGGGGGATTGGGAACGAGCAGTACTTC. The full variable domain, with the rest looked up from reference TRBV7-8 and TRBJ2-7, is GAGVSQSPRYKVAKRGQDVALRCDPISGHVSLFWYQQALGQGPEFLTYFQNEAQLDKSGLPSDRFFAERPEGSVSTLKIQRTQQEDSAVYLCASSLGVGGIGNEQYFGPGTRLTVT.

The chain joins TRBV6-5 to TRBJ2-3, with TRBD2 matching 7 bases. CDR3 length: 14 amino acids. Germline CDR1 and CDR2: MNHEY and SVGAGI. V lost 6 bases to trimming and J lost 4 bases; unmatched junction nucleotides: 7. CDR3 sequence: CASRRLGGADTQYF. The CDR3 DNA sequence: TGTGCCAGCAGGCGCCTGGGAGGGGCAGATACGCAGTATTTT.

For this clone: This CDR3 is also generated by other DNA sequences in the sample. The V call is TRBV7-9, the J call TRBJ1-1; 7 nucleotides match TRBD1. Germline V gene data show CDR1 as SEHNR and CDR2 as FQNEAQ (reference sequence). There are 15 residues in the CDR3. The V gene end was trimmed by 4 bases and the J gene end by 8 bases; junction bases not matched to a gene: 13. The CDR3 spells CASSSGLQGRGEAFF. The CDR3 DNA reads as TGTGCCAGCAGCTCGGGCTTACAGGGGCGGGGCGAAGCTTTCTTT.

V usage is TRBV23-1 and J usage is TRBJ1-4, with TRBD1 identical over 7 bases. TRBV23-1 is designated an ORF whose function remains uncertain. Trimming removed 5 bases from V and 7 bases from J; junction bases left unmatched: 4. This CDR3 contains 13 residues. The CDR3 DNA follows: TGCGCCAGCAGTGACAGGGAGGGTGAAAAACTGTTTTTT. It codes for CASSDREGEKLFF.

The chain recombines TRBV28 with TRBJ1-1; 7 positions match TRBD1. V lost 5 bases to trimming and J lost 0 bases; unmatched junction nucleotides: 6. Per germline, CDR1 MDHEN and CDR2 SYDVKM. There are 15 residues in the CDR3. In DNA form, the CDR3 reads TGTGCCAGCAGTCTCCCGACAGGGTTGAACACTGAAGCTTTCTTT. It is translated as CASSLPTGLNTEAFF.